This TCR beta chain was captured by sequencing in a study of blood T cell repertoires in COVID-19. V was shortened by 0 bases and J by 4 bases, with 6 bases between the two germline ends. The CDR3 has 12 residues. Germline V gives CDR1 GTSNPN, CDR2 SVGIG (reference sequence). In the original processing: Reference gene primer amplification yielded estimated nucleated cell counts. TCRdb's copy holds only in-frame clones and misses some; the assay was immunoSEQ multiplex PCR. D and trimming come from the DNA, and the V and J calls and clone size come from that table. The sample contains about 220,000 clones, over 80% of which appear only once. This clone was found once.

The source of this sequence is a woman aged 35 to 49 who had recovered from COVID-19. The rearrangement uses TRBV30 and TRBJ1-2; no clear D. Material: PBMCs or T cells enriched from blood (not recorded which). The CDR3 spells CAWSVQPYGYTF. The DNA for the CDR3 is TGTGCCTGGAGTGTACAACCCTATGGCTACACCTTC.